Presented here are 12 T cell receptor beta chains from one specimen sequenced in a study of T cell responses to AZD1222 COVID-19 vaccine. Profiled with immunoSEQ multiplex PCR; TCRdb holds only in-frame clones, not every one. The sample yields 65,000 to 70,000 clones, over 60% seen once. The starting material was peripheral blood, obtained on day 0 of AZD1222 vaccination. The receptors originated from an adult in good health.

The chain links TRBV28 to TRBJ1-6; 10 bases match TRBD1. Losses at the gene ends were 3 bases for V and 9 bases for J; bases not matched to a gene: 5. CDR3 length equals 15 residues. The germline V gene encodes CDR1 MDHEN and CDR2 SYDVKM. The CDR3 sequence: CASSLSGDRGSPLHF. In nucleotides, the CDR3 is TGTGCCAGCAGTTTGTCCGGGGACAGGGGTTCACCCCTCCACTTT.

The gene calls are TRBV7-2 and TRBJ2-7, with D unclear. The V and J ends lost 4 bases and 6 bases respectively, with 16 bases between them. The germline V gene has CDR1 SGHTA and CDR2 FQGNSA. The CDR3 is made up of 14 amino acids. This chain's CDR3 is CASSSHPLVGEQYF. The CDR3 DNA follows: TGTGCCAGCAGCTCCCATCCTCTCGTGGGCGAGCAGTACTTC.

The chain is built from TRBV29-1 and TRBJ1-6; D unclear. Germline values: CDR1 SQVTM, CDR2 ANQGSEA. There are 13 residues in the CDR3. V dropped 5 bases and J dropped 6 bases, with 11 bases sitting between them. The CDR3 DNA reads as TGCAGCGTTACCGACGGAACTAATTCACCCCTCCACTTT. Its protein is CSVTDGTNSPLHF.

The rearrangement joins TRBV7-9 to TRBJ2-3; 7 bases line up with TRBD2. V lost 5 bases and J lost 0; bases outside the gene matches: 5. Germline loops: CDR1 SEHNR, CDR2 FQNEAQ (reference sequence). This CDR3 region has 15 residues. CDR3 bases: TGTGCCAGCAGCCCAGGCGGGGGAAGCACAGATACGCAGTATTTT. It specifies CASSPGGGSTDTQYF.

This chain links TRBV7-2 with TRBJ1-2, with D possibly being TRBD1 (6 bases). The CDR3 runs 13 residues. V dropped 1 base and J dropped 7 bases, with 10 bases sitting between them. Germline V CDR1 and CDR2: SGHTA, FQGNSA. The CDR3: CASSLDREVGYTF. CDR3 coding DNA: TGTGCCAGCAGCTTAGACAGGGAGGTTGGCTACACCTTC.

This chain uses TRBV4-3 with TRBJ2-3; maybe TRBD1 (6 bases). Trimming left V 0 bases short and J 2 bases short, with 12 bases between. This CDR3 is built from 16 residues. Germline CDR1 LGHNA, CDR2 YSLEER. The CDR3, as DNA: TGCGCCAGCAGCCAAGAGACGGGGACAATCACAGATACGCAGTATTTT. It is translated as CASSQETGTITDTQYF.

This sequence joins TRBV14 and TRBJ1-4; D remains unclear. The V gene lost 1 base and the J gene lost 8 bases, with 2 bases spanning the gap. Per germline, CDR1 SGHDN and CDR2 FVKESK. This CDR3 has 11 amino acids. CDR3 sequence: CASSQAEKLFF. DNA for the CDR3: TGTGCCAGCAGCCAAGCCGAAAAACTGTTTTTT.

This clone came up once. The chain combines TRBV2 with TRBJ1-6, with D unresolved. Germline V gives CDR1 SNHLY, CDR2 FYNNEI. V was clipped by 4 bases and J by 9 bases, with 10 bases between them. The CDR3 length is 13 residues. CDR3 residues: CASSAADSSPLHF. CDR3 in DNA: TGTGCCAGCAGTGCGGCGGACTCTTCACCCCTCCACTTT. The full variable domain, rest sourced from reference TRBV2 and TRBJ1-6, is EPEVTQTPSHQVTQMGQEVILRCVPISNHLYFYWYRQILGQKVEFLVSFYNNEISEKSEIFDDQFSVERPDGSNFTLKIRSTKLEDSAMYFCASSAADSSPLHFGNGTRLTVT.

This clone turned up a few times. The chain combines TRBV6-2 or TRBV6-3 with TRBJ2-1, with 14 nucleotides matching TRBD2. Per the germline V gene, CDR1 is MNHEY and CDR2 is SVGEGT. The ends lost 2 bases at V and 7 bases at J; junction bases unmatched: 7. The CDR3 runs 17 residues. DNA of the CDR3: TGTGCCAGCAGTTACCCGACCGGGACTAGCGGGGGTAATGAGCAGTTCTTC. The encoded protein is CASSYPTGTSGGNEQFF.

The V gene is TRBV18, the J gene TRBJ2-7; 12 bases map to TRBD2. V lost 3 bases to trimming and J lost 9 bases; unmatched junction nucleotides: 6. In germline, CDR1 is KGHSH, CDR2 LQKENI. This CDR3 comprises 14 residues. The CDR3 spells CASSPGLAGPPQYF. CDR3 nucleotides: TGTGCCAGCTCACCGGGACTAGCGGGCCCGCCGCAGTACTTC. Together with reference TRBV18 and TRBJ2-7, the CDR3 gives the full variable domain: NAGVMQNPRHLVRRRGQEARLRCSPMKGHSHVYWYRQLPEEGLKFMVYLQKENIIDESGMPKERFSAEFPKEGPSILRIQQVVRGDSAAYFCASSPGLAGPPQYFGPGTRLTVT.

The gene calls are TRBV11-2 and TRBJ2-7, with D tentatively TRBD1 or TRBD2 (5 bases each). The ends were cut back, 3 bases at V and 6 bases at J, with 27 bases in the middle. Germline V lookup: CDR1 SGHAT, CDR2 FQNNGV. This CDR3 is 18 amino acids long. In DNA, the CDR3 is TGTGCCAGCAGCTTCCCACCTCCCCATCCGGGACGAAGGTCCGAGCAGTACTTC. Translated, it gives CASSFPPPHPGRRSEQYF.

The chain employs TRBV11-2 and TRBJ1-1; perhaps TRBD1 as D (5 bases). With 1 base removed from V and 1 base from J, the gap between germline ends came to 10 bases. This CDR3 comprises 15 residues. Germline V gives CDR1 SGHAT, CDR2 FQNNGV. The chain's CDR3 is CASSLGGRANTEAFF. The CDR3 region has the DNA TGTGCCAGCAGCTTAGGAGGCAGGGCGAACACTGAAGCTTTCTTT.